The 27 T cell receptor beta chains presented below share a single source sample, sequenced in a study of T cell responses to AZD1222 COVID-19 vaccine. Assay: immunoSEQ multiplex PCR; the TCRdb copy retains only in-frame clones and omits some. This sample has 150,000 to 200,000 clones, with just under 90% found just once. The sequences come from peripheral blood, collected 28 days after the second dose of the MenACWY control vaccine. The origin of the receptors is an adult who received the MenACWY meningococcal vaccine as a control.

The rearrangement joins TRBV28 to TRBJ2-7; TRBD1 aligns across 8 bases. V lost 5 bases to trimming and J lost 2 bases; unmatched junction nucleotides: 5. This CDR3 is 14 amino acids long. Germline CDR1 is MDHEN and CDR2 is SYDVKM. CDR3 coding DNA: TGTGCCAGCAGTGTCCGGGACAGGACCTACGAGCAGTACTTC. Translation gives CASSVRDRTYEQYF.

This sequence joins TRBV5-4 and TRBJ1-2; no clear D. The germline CDR1 and CDR2 sequences are SGHNT and YYREEE (reference sequence). With 0 bases removed from V and 8 bases from J, the gap between germline ends came to 5 bases. CDR3 size: 11 residues. The DNA for the CDR3 is TGTGCCAGCAGCTTGGGTGCAGGCTACACCTTC. Translating gives CASSLGAGYTF.

CDR3 nucleotides: TGTGCCAGCAGCGGCGCGGGGAACATTCAGTACTTC. Its translation is CASSGAGNIQYF. This chain joins TRBV11-3 and TRBJ2-4; tentative D call: TRBD2 (6 bases). Trimming took 5 bases from V and 7 from J, leaving 9 bases between them. CDR1 and CDR2 from the germline V gene are SGHNT and YENEEA. This CDR3 has 12 amino acids.

This sequence joins TRBV7-2 and TRBJ2-7; TRBD1 might be the D (6 bases). This CDR3 comprises 14 residues. V dropped 1 base and J dropped 4 bases, with 11 bases sitting between them. Germline V lookup: CDR1 SGHTA, CDR2 FQGNSA. The chain's CDR3 is CASSLEPGVYEQYF. In nucleotides, the CDR3 is TGTGCCAGCAGCTTAGAACCAGGGGTTTACGAGCAGTACTTC.

The J gene is TRBJ1-3, the V gene TRBV28; a weak D match, TRBD1 (6 bases). Germline V lookup: CDR1 MDHEN, CDR2 SYDVKM. This CDR3 has 13 amino acids. The V end was cut by 6 bases, the J end by 0 bases, with 6 bases between. The CDR3 nucleotides read TGTGCCAGCAGGGGACACTCTGGAAACACCATATATTTT. It codes for CASRGHSGNTIYF.

The chain employs TRBV5-8 and TRBJ1-3; D possibly corresponds to TRBD1 (5 bases). The V gene's germline CDR1 is SGHTS and CDR2 YDEGEE. This CDR3 region has 18 residues. Trimming stripped 2 bases from V and 0 bases from J, with 18 bases between. The CDR3 is CASSFSGAGGGSGNTIYF. CDR3 bases: TGTGCCAGCAGCTTTTCCGGGGCGGGAGGTGGCTCTGGAAACACCATATATTTT. Complete variable domain (other parts from reference TRBV5-8 and TRBJ1-3): EAGVTQSPTHLIKTRGQQATLRCSPISGHTSVYWYQQALGLGLQFLLWYDEGEERNRGNFPPRFSGRQFPNYSSELNVNALELEDSALYLCASSFSGAGGGSGNTIYFGEGSWLTVV.

The chain combines TRBV10-3 with TRBJ1-4, with a tentative D call TRBD1 (6 bases). This CDR3 comprises 16 residues. Germline V gene sequence: CDR1 ENHRY, CDR2 SYGVKD. Trimming took 5 bases from V and 7 from J, leaving 20 bases between them. The CDR3 DNA is TGTGCCATCAGTAATCTAGGGACAAGATCAGGTGAAAAACTGTTTTTT. Its translation is CAISNLGTRSGEKLFF.

The chain employs TRBV7-9 and TRBJ1-4, with 10 bases that match TRBD1. The germline CDR1 and CDR2 sequences are SEHNR and FQNEAQ (reference sequence). This CDR3 has 14 residues. V lost 4 bases to trimming and J lost 8 bases; unmatched junction nucleotides: 4. For the CDR3, the DNA is TGTGCCAGCAGCTATCGGGACAGGGGAGAAAAACTGTTTTTT. It yields the protein CASSYRDRGEKLFF.

The genes are TRBV5-1 and TRBJ1-2; TRBD1 is a possible D gene (6 bases). Trimming took 4 bases from V and 6 from J, leaving 16 bases between them. This CDR3 spans 14 amino acids. Germline V gives CDR1 SGHRS, CDR2 YFSETQ. The CDR3: CASSLGQGINGYTF. The DNA for the CDR3 is TGCGCCAGCAGCCTGGGACAAGGTATCAATGGCTACACCTTC.

The chain uses TRBV27 and TRBJ2-2; D unresolved. CDR3 size: 13 residues. Germline-derived CDR1 and CDR2 are MNHEY and SMNVEV (reference sequence). V was clipped by 6 bases and J by 8 bases, with 13 bases between them. CDR3 loop: CASSLRVSGELFF. In nucleotides, the CDR3 is TGTGCCAGCAGCCTAAGGGTTTCAGGGGAGCTGTTTTTT.

The chain carries TRBV6-5 and TRBJ1-6; 7 bases agree with TRBD1. The CDR3 extends over 14 amino acids. The V gene end was trimmed by 5 bases and the J gene end by 6 bases; junction bases not matched to a gene: 4. The germline CDR1 and CDR2 sequences are MNHEY and SVGAGI. CDR3 nucleotides: TGTGCCAGCAGTCCGGGGGACAGTAATTCACCCCTCCACTTT. Protein product: CASSPGDSNSPLHF.

The rearrangement uses TRBV7-9 and TRBJ2-1, with D hard to call. The CDR3 runs to 12 residues. Germline V gene data show CDR1 as SEHNR and CDR2 as FQNEAQ (reference sequence). V lost 0 bases and J 8 bases, leaving 5 bases between the germline ends. The DNA of the CDR3 is TGTGCCAGCAGCTTAGCTATGGATGAGCAGTTCTTC. It is translated as CASSLAMDEQFF. Complete variable domain (other parts from reference TRBV7-9 and TRBJ2-1): DTGVSQNPRHKITKRGQNVTFRCDPISEHNRLYWYRQTLGQGPEFLTYFQNEAQLEKSRLLSDRFSAERPKGSFSTLEIQRTEQGDSAMYLCASSLAMDEQFFGPGTRLTVL.

CDR3 in DNA: TGTGCCAGCAGTTTAGGGGCGGGAGGGTACGAGCAGTACTTC. This sequence encodes CASSLGAGGYEQYF. The chain combines TRBV27 with TRBJ2-7; 9 nucleotides match TRBD2. Germline-derived CDR1 and CDR2 are MNHEY and SMNVEV (reference sequence). The length of the CDR3 is 14 residues. V lost 2 bases, J lost 4 bases, and 3 bases stayed unmatched.

The chain combines TRBV29-1 with TRBJ1-5; D not resolved. Germline CDR1 is SQVTM and CDR2 is ANQGSEA. The CDR3 spans 13 residues. The V end lost 1 base, the J end lost 7 bases, and 11 bases lay between the germline ends. The CDR3 bases are TGCAGCGTTGAAGTGGGTCCAGGACAGCCCCAGCATTTT. Translation: CSVEVGPGQPQHF.

V gene TRBV30 combines with J gene TRBJ1-2; D is unresolved. V gave up 4 bases and J gave up 8 bases, with 14 bases separating them. Per germline, CDR1 GTSNPN and CDR2 SVGIG (reference sequence). The CDR3 length is 12 residues. The CDR3 region has the DNA TGTGCCTGGATCGAGATTTTGAAAGGCTACACCTTC. Residues: CAWIEILKGYTF.

The chain recombines TRBV28 with TRBJ2-7, with TRBD1 matching over 7 bases. CDR1 and CDR2 (germline): MDHEN, SYDVKM. This CDR3 is 12 amino acids long. V shed 6 bases and J 5 bases; nucleotides not matched to a gene: 4. Here the CDR3 DNA reads TGTGCCAGCAGCGGGACAGCGGACGAGCAGTACTTC. The encoded protein is CASSGTADEQYF.

The sample holds one count of this clone. The chain couples TRBV11-2 to TRBJ1-4; D possibly corresponds to TRBD1 (5 bases). The CDR3 runs 16 residues. Germline V gene lookup returns CDR1 SGHAT and CDR2 FQNNGV. V dropped 6 bases and J dropped 8 bases, with 22 bases sitting between them. CDR3 loop: CASSSTPPTRGEKLFF. The CDR3 DNA follows: TGTGCCAGCAGTTCAACCCCCCCTACCCGGGGCGAAAAACTGTTTTTT. Full variable domain (rest looked up from reference TRBV11-2 and TRBJ1-4): EAGVAQSPRYKIIEKRQSVAFWCNPISGHATLYWYQQILGQGPKLLIQFQNNGVVDDSQLPKDRFSAERLKGVDSTLKIQPAKLEDSAVYLCASSSTPPTRGEKLFFGSGTQLSVL.

The rearrangement links TRBV9 to TRBJ2-2; TRBD1 matches 7 bases. CDR3 length: 16 amino acids. The germline gives CDR1 SGDLS, CDR2 YYNGEE. V dropped 0 bases and J dropped 6; count of bases not matched to a gene: 8. DNA for the CDR3: TGTGCCAGCAGCGTAGTATCCCGCACAGGGGCCGGGGAGCTGTTTTTT. Translated, it gives CASSVVSRTGAGELFF.

V is TRBV10-3 and J is TRBJ1-6, with D tentatively TRBD1 (5 bases). The germline V gene has CDR1 ENHRY and CDR2 SYGVKD. V was trimmed by 10 bases and J by 5 bases, leaving 15 bases between them. The CDR3 covers 14 residues. This chain's CDR3 is CASSGGYNNSPLHF. The CDR3 DNA reads as TGTGCCAGCTCGGGGGGTTACAATAATTCACCCCTCCACTTT.

V gene TRBV7-8 combines with J gene TRBJ1-1, with D possibly matching TRBD1 (5 bases). The germline V and J ends were trimmed by 0 bases and 6 bases, with 11 bases remaining between them. The length of the CDR3 is 14 residues. Germline CDR1 reads SGHVS; CDR2 reads FQNEAQ. The CDR3 sequence is CASSLAAGQAEAFF. In DNA form, the CDR3 reads TGTGCCAGCAGCTTAGCAGCAGGGCAGGCTGAAGCTTTCTTT. The complete variable domain, with remaining parts taken from reference TRBV7-8 and TRBJ1-1, reads GAGVSQSPRYKVAKRGQDVALRCDPISGHVSLFWYQQALGQGPEFLTYFQNEAQLDKSGLPSDRFFAERPEGSVSTLKIQRTQQEDSAVYLCASSLAAGQAEAFFGQGTRLTVV.

The chain couples TRBV10-1 to TRBJ2-7; tentative D call: TRBD2 (5 bases). CDR1 is WNHNN, CDR2 SYGVQD, per germline (reference sequence). V was pared by 2 bases and J by 4 bases, with 9 bases between. The CDR3 loop spans 13 amino acids. CDR3: CASSESGKYEQYF. The CDR3 coding sequence is TGCGCCAGCAGTGAGAGCGGAAAATACGAGCAGTACTTC.

The genes are TRBV24-1 and TRBJ1-4; perhaps TRBD1 as D (5 bases). The CDR3 extends over 14 amino acids. CDR1 is KGHDR and CDR2 is SFDVKD in the germline V gene. The V end lost 9 bases, the J end lost 7 bases, and 17 bases lay between the germline ends. Written as DNA, the CDR3 is TGTGCCACCGGGGACGGGCAGTCGGTTGAAAAACTGTTTTTT. It specifies CATGDGQSVEKLFF.

The chain recombines TRBV2 with TRBJ1-6, with TRBD1 matching 7 bases. This CDR3 contains 15 residues. CDR1 and CDR2 from the germline V gene are SNHLY and FYNNEI. After removal of 5 bases from V and 6 bases from J, the junction contained 7 bases not matched to a gene. CDR3 coding DNA: TGTGCCAGCAGTTTGGGGACAGAGGGTAATTCACCCCTCCACTTT. It codes for CASSLGTEGNSPLHF. Full variable domain (rest looked up from reference TRBV2 and TRBJ1-6): EPEVTQTPSHQVTQMGQEVILRCVPISNHLYFYWYRQILGQKVEFLVSFYNNEISEKSEIFDDQFSVERPDGSNFTLKIRSTKLEDSAMYFCASSLGTEGNSPLHFGNGTRLTVT.

Remarks on this clone: The junction and the germline gene differ at one end; a read error may be behind it. V usage is TRBV4-3 and J usage is TRBJ1-2, with TRBD1 as a possible D gene (6 bases). Germline assignment: CDR1 LGHNA and CDR2 YSLEER. This CDR3 comprises 15 residues. CDR3 bases: TGCGCCAGCAGCGAAGAGACAGGAACTAACTATGGCTACACCTTC. This encodes CASSEETGTNYGYTF.

This chain joins TRBV27 and TRBJ1-6, with TRBD1 matching 7 bases. This CDR3 has 14 residues. Germline CDR1 MNHEY, CDR2 SMNVEV (reference sequence). V lost 8 bases and J lost 4; bases outside the gene matches: 5. The DNA for the CDR3 is TGTGCCAGCTCTGGGACAGTTTATAATTCACCCCTCCACTTT. Residues: CASSGTVYNSPLHF.

The CDR3 reads CASSQDLARSGNTIYF. CDR3 bases: TGCGCCAGCAGCCAAGACTTGGCCCGCTCTGGAAACACCATATATTTT. The rearrangement uses TRBV4-3 and TRBJ1-3; no clear D gene. Germline V gene data show CDR1 as LGHNA and CDR2 as YSLEER. V lost 0 bases to trimming and J lost 0 bases, with 9 bases between them. The CDR3 consists of 16 residues.

The chain couples TRBV7-8 to TRBJ2-2; TRBD2 is a possible D gene (6 bases). The germline V gene encodes CDR1 SGHVS and CDR2 FQNEAQ. Trimming cost V 5 bases and J 5 bases, with 18 bases left between them. The CDR3 totals 16 residues. DNA for the CDR3: TGTGCCAGCAGCCTTCGTTGGAGGGGAGCAACCGGGGAGCTGTTTTTT. This sequence encodes CASSLRWRGATGELFF.